The clone carrying this T cell receptor (beta chain) was seen ten or more times. These data originate in a study of identical twins. CDR3 size: 12 residues. Trimming took 0 bases from V and 6 from J, leaving 5 bases between them. CDR1 KGHSH and CDR2 LQKENI come from the germline V gene. There were only healthy Caucasians among the donors. TCRdb redid the calling of the 5' RACE reads with MiXCR, one entry per CDR3 protein. The repertoire holds 510,000 or so distinct CDR3 sequences, with approximately 16% as singletons. These data were also filed under a second study, of yellow fever vaccine responses in identical twins.

This TCR derives from a woman between 18 and 30 years old in good health. Sequencing was performed on CD4+ T cells sorted from blood. The genes are TRBV18 and TRBJ2-5; D gene unclear. The CDR3 protein is CASSPPGQTQYF. The CDR3 DNA sequence: TGTGCCAGCTCACCACCAGGACAGACCCAGTACTTC.